This entry is about one TCR beta chain. Antigen unknown. The sample comes from a study of OX40 agonist ivuxolimab in advanced cancers. Study observations and caveats: CD8+ T cells (on average) carried more expanded clones than CD4+ T cells.

Sequenced by immunoSEQ multiplex PCR; TCRdb stores in-frame clones only, minus some. The table shows about 38,000 clones, with more than 60% occurring only once. The clonotype was recovered from an adult with an advanced solid tumor such as melanoma, head and neck, liver or kidney cancer. The input for sequencing was CD4+ or CD8+ T cells sorted from blood, taken in a trial of the OX40 agonist ivuxolimab.

CDR3 nucleotides: TGTGCCAGCAGCCAAACGAAAGGGGTTCGGGACAATGAGCAGTTCTTC. Amino acid sequence: CASSQTKGVRDNEQFF. The chain joins TRBV4-2 to TRBJ2-1; a weak D match, TRBD1 (5 bases). From germline, CDR1 is LGHNA and CDR2 YNFKEQ. The CDR3 consists of 16 residues. The V end lost 2 bases, the J end lost 5 bases, and 16 bases lay between the germline ends.